These 29 T cell receptor beta chains originate from one sample sequenced in a study of blood T cell repertoires in COVID-19. Method: immunoSEQ multiplex PCR; TCRdb's copy keeps in-frame clones and lacks some. Of 80,000 to 130,000 clones detected, about 89% appear once; the ten largest clones hold 0.97%. Sequenced material: peripheral blood. All receptors come from a man between 60 and 70 years old with acute or convalescent COVID-19.

This clone was found once. The chain is built from TRBV14 and TRBJ2-2, with 8 bases that match TRBD1. The CDR3 has 17 amino acids. V dropped 5 bases and J dropped 0; count of bases not matched to a gene: 8. Germline CDR1 and CDR2: SGHDN and FVKESK. CDR3 DNA: TGTGCCAGCAGCAGACGACAGGGGAACCCGAACACCGGGGAGCTGTTTTTT. This encodes CASSRRQGNPNTGELFF.

This sequence joins TRBV5-1 and TRBJ2-3, with no clear D. V lost 0 bases and J lost 0, with 5 bases in between. The CDR3 runs 14 residues. CDR1 is SGHRS, CDR2 YFSETQ, per germline. CDR3 DNA: TGCGCCAGCAGCTTGGGACTTAGCACAGATACGCAGTATTTT. It is translated as CASSLGLSTDTQYF.

The chain has TRBV27 and TRBJ2-3, with 11 bases identical to TRBD2. CDR3 length equals 15 residues. V lost 4 bases and J lost 3; bases outside the gene matches: 3. CDR1 is MNHEY, CDR2 SMNVEV, per germline (reference sequence). CDR3 residues: CASSSPSGRTDTQYF. CDR3 in DNA: TGTGCCAGCAGTTCCCCTAGCGGGAGGACAGATACGCAGTATTTT.

The chain uses TRBV28 and TRBJ1-2; maybe TRBD1 (5 bases). Trimming took off 6 bases at V and 3 bases at J, with 11 bases between the two ends. CDR1 is MDHEN, CDR2 SYDVKM, per germline. This CDR3 has 13 residues. In nucleotides, the CDR3 is TGTGCCAGCAGCCTGACAGCCGACTATGGCTACACCTTC. Translation gives CASSLTADYGYTF.

The chain recombines TRBV27 with TRBJ1-2; 7 bases match TRBD1. Germline V gives CDR1 MNHEY, CDR2 SMNVEV (reference sequence). V lost 6 bases and J lost 5; bases outside the gene matches: 6. CDR3 size: 13 residues. The CDR3 bases are TGTGCCAGCAGACTATCGACAGGGTATGGCTACACCTTC. Translation: CASRLSTGYGYTF.

This clone appeared a few times. The chain couples TRBV10-1 to TRBJ1-2; 9 positions agree with TRBD1. J gave up 9 bases and V 3 bases, and 11 bases lay outside the gene matches. This CDR3 spans 15 amino acids. Germline loops: CDR1 WNHNN, CDR2 SYGVQD (reference sequence). CDR3 residues: CASSDSVGGQGRYTF. DNA of the CDR3: TGCGCCAGCAGTGACTCGGTCGGGGGACAGGGCCGCTACACCTTC.

V usage is TRBV19 and J usage is TRBJ2-3, with D uncertain. Trimming pared 4 bases from V and 10 bases from J, leaving 15 bases between. The germline V gene encodes CDR1 LNHDA and CDR2 SQIVND (reference sequence). CDR3 length equals 13 residues. The chain's CDR3 is CASSTDMRTPQYF. DNA of the CDR3: TGTGCCAGTAGTACCGACATGAGAACGCCGCAGTATTTT.

This chain connects TRBV5-4 to TRBJ2-1; 11 nucleotides align to TRBD2. This CDR3 region has 18 residues. J lost 4 bases, V lost 5 bases, and 14 bases had no gene match. In germline, CDR1 is SGHNT, CDR2 YYREEE (reference sequence). In nucleotides, the CDR3 is TGTGCCAGCAGTGGAGGGACTAGCGGACTCCCGAGTTACAATGAGCAGTTCTTC. Translated: CASSGGTSGLPSYNEQFF. Together with reference TRBV5-4 and TRBJ2-1, the CDR3 gives the full variable domain: ETGVTQSPTHLIKTRGQQVTLRCSSQSGHNTVSWYQQALGQGPQFIFQYYREEENGRGNFPPRFSGLQFPNYSSELNVNALELDDSALYLCASSGGTSGLPSYNEQFFGPGTRLTVL.

This sequence joins TRBV6-5 and TRBJ1-5; 7 bases map to TRBD1. V gave up 4 bases and J gave up 4 bases; unmatched junction bases: 4. The V gene's germline CDR1 is MNHEY and CDR2 SVGAGI. The CDR3 runs 14 residues. CDR3 nucleotide sequence: TGTGCCAGCAGTTTGGACAGGTCGAATCAGCCCCAGCATTTT. This translates into CASSLDRSNQPQHF.

This clone occurred once. DNA for the CDR3: TGTGCCAGCAGCCCAGACAGGGGCAATCAGCCCCAGCATTTT. Its translation: CASSPDRGNQPQHF. The rearrangement uses TRBV7-2 and TRBJ1-5; 7 bases are a match to TRBD1. V shed 5 bases, J shed 2 bases, and the junction held 3 bases outside the gene matches. Germline CDR1 is SGHTA and CDR2 is FQGNSA. CDR3 length: 14 residues.

The gene calls are TRBV6-5 and TRBJ2-2; 7 bases align to TRBD1. Trimming took 6 bases from V and 4 from J; bases not matched to a gene: 8. The CDR3 length is 15 residues. Germline assignment: CDR1 MNHEY and CDR2 SVGAGI. This CDR3 reads CASRRPGQRTGELFF. The CDR3 region has the DNA TGTGCCAGCAGGAGACCGGGACAGCGCACCGGGGAGCTGTTTTTT.

The count of this clone is one. The chain carries TRBV5-4 and TRBJ1-2; 8 nucleotides agree with TRBD1. Looked up from germline, CDR1 is SGHNT and CDR2 is YYREEE (reference sequence). The ends lost 0 bases at V and 8 bases at J; junction bases unmatched: 3. The CDR3 length is 13 residues. CDR3 coding DNA: TGTGCCAGCAGCTTGGCAGGGGGCGAGGGCTACACCTTC. Translation: CASSLAGGEGYTF.

The table lists this clone with a few counts. The rearrangement uses TRBV30 and TRBJ2-3; TRBD2 matches 12 bases. Germline values: CDR1 GTSNPN, CDR2 SVGIG (reference sequence). There are 17 residues in the CDR3. J lost 5 bases, V lost 4 bases, and 13 bases had no gene match. CDR3 nucleotide sequence: TGTGCCTGGACAGGGAGGCTAGCGGGAGGGCAGAGAGATACGCAGTATTTT. Encoded protein: CAWTGRLAGGQRDTQYF.

The V and J genes are TRBV19 and TRBJ1-1, with D unresolved. V was pared by 4 bases and J by 0 bases, with 3 bases between. Looked up from germline, CDR1 is LNHDA and CDR2 is SQIVND (reference sequence). This CDR3 comprises 12 residues. Here the CDR3 DNA reads TGTGCCAGTAGTAGTATGAACACTGAAGCTTTCTTT. Translating gives CASSSMNTEAFF. Full variable domain (remainder filled in from reference TRBV19 and TRBJ1-1): DGGITQSPKYLFRKEGQNVTLSCEQNLNHDAMYWYRQDPGQGLRLIYYSQIVNDFQKGDIAEGYSVSREKKESFPLTVTSAQKNPTAFYLCASSSMNTEAFFGQGTRLTVV.

CDR3 amino acids: CASNKGLALGRGNNEQFF. Written as DNA, the CDR3 is TGTGCCAGCAACAAAGGACTTGCCCTAGGTAGGGGGAACAATGAGCAGTTCTTC. This rearrangement joins TRBV11-2 to TRBJ2-1, with D possibly being TRBD1 (6 bases). The CDR3 runs to 18 residues. Germline lookup yields CDR1 SGHAT and CDR2 FQNNGV. Trimming took off 7 bases at V and 5 bases at J, with 27 bases between the two ends.

The rearrangement uses TRBV5-1 and TRBJ2-6, with D possibly TRBD2 on 7 matching bases. The CDR3 has 18 residues. The germline V gene encodes CDR1 SGHRS and CDR2 YFSETQ. V shed 0 bases and J shed 0 bases, with 13 bases lying between them. CDR3 amino acids: CASSLVGGDHSGANVLTF. The CDR3 DNA reads TGCGCCAGCAGCTTGGTAGGGGGGGACCACTCTGGGGCCAACGTCCTGACTTTC.

V usage is TRBV5-1 and J usage is TRBJ1-1; 7 nucleotides align to TRBD1. V lost 3 bases to trimming and J lost 4 bases; unmatched junction nucleotides: 9. This CDR3 is built from 15 residues. In germline, CDR1 is SGHRS, CDR2 YFSETQ. CDR3 loop: CASSSDSDRATEAFF. DNA of the CDR3: TGCGCCAGCAGCTCCGACTCCGACAGGGCCACTGAAGCTTTCTTT.

The rearrangement uses TRBV7-8 and TRBJ1-5, with D perhaps TRBD1 (5 bases). Trimming left V 8 bases short and J 0 bases short, with 14 bases between. CDR1 is SGHVS, CDR2 FQNEAQ, per germline. The length of the CDR3 is 15 residues. This chain's CDR3 is CASGGEQFSNQPQHF. DNA of the CDR3: TGTGCCAGCGGGGGGGAGCAGTTTAGCAATCAGCCCCAGCATTTT.

About this clone: This specimen includes other DNA sequences encoding the same CDR3. Here the CDR3 DNA reads TGTGCCAGCTCACCAGGTACAGGGGGCGATCAGCCCCAGCATTTT. Protein product: CASSPGTGGDQPQHF. The chain uses TRBV18 and TRBJ1-5, with 9 positions matching TRBD1. The V gene's germline CDR1 is KGHSH and CDR2 LQKENI. V lost 2 bases to trimming and J lost 5 bases; unmatched junction nucleotides: 4. CDR3 size: 15 residues.

The J gene is TRBJ1-6, the V gene TRBV7-9; D is ambiguous. V lost 1 base and J lost 5, with 6 bases in between. The CDR3 contains 14 residues. Germline assignment: CDR1 SEHNR and CDR2 FQNEAQ (reference sequence). CDR3 nucleotides: TGTGCCAGCAGCTTAGACAGAAATAATTCACCCCTCCACTTT. Residues: CASSLDRNNSPLHF.

The genes are TRBV11-2 and TRBJ2-1; 9 nucleotides match TRBD2. The junction had 6 bases not matched to a gene; V was cut back by 2 bases and J by 7 bases. The germline V gene encodes CDR1 SGHAT and CDR2 FQNNGV. This CDR3 spans 15 amino acids. The CDR3 is CASSLKRGAGNEQFF. In DNA, the CDR3 is TGTGCCAGCAGCTTAAAGCGGGGGGCGGGGAATGAGCAGTTCTTC.

V is TRBV4-1 and J is TRBJ2-5, with 9 positions matching TRBD1. After removal of 3 bases from V and 4 bases from J, the junction contained 9 bases not matched to a gene. CDR3 length equals 16 residues. The germline V gene has CDR1 MGHRA and CDR2 YSYEKL. The CDR3 protein is CASSHQPGQGGETQYF. CDR3 DNA: TGCGCCAGCAGCCATCAGCCGGGACAGGGAGGAGAGACCCAGTACTTC.

The rearrangement joins TRBV11-2 to TRBJ2-3, with D unclear. CDR3 length equals 10 residues. Germline V gives CDR1 SGHAT, CDR2 FQNNGV. Trimming stripped 8 bases from V and 4 bases from J, with 4 bases between. CDR3 nucleotide sequence: TGTGCCAGCGCGGCAGATACGCAGTATTTT. It specifies CASAADTQYF.

V is TRBV4-2 and J is TRBJ1-5; D perhaps matches TRBD1 (5 bases). Germline V CDR1 and CDR2: LGHNA, YNFKEQ. This CDR3 contains 15 residues. Trimming stripped 1 base from V and 3 bases from J, with 10 bases between. This CDR3 is CASSQATGSNQPQHF. CDR3 in DNA: TGTGCCAGCAGCCAAGCAACAGGCTCCAATCAGCCCCAGCATTTT.

The chain links TRBV10-3 to TRBJ2-3; TRBD2 agrees at 11 bases. The CDR3 has 16 residues. CDR1 is ENHRY, CDR2 SYGVKD, per germline. V was clipped by 8 bases and J by 3 bases; unmatched bases: 10. The CDR3, as DNA: TGTGCCATCGGGACTAGCGGAGCCCGCCAAACAGATACGCAGTATTTT. It specifies CAIGTSGARQTDTQYF.

This clone was counted only a few times. This chain links TRBV7-2 with TRBJ2-7; tentative D call: TRBD1 (6 bases). There are 16 residues in the CDR3. V lost 4 bases and J lost 5, with 21 bases in between. Germline assignment: CDR1 SGHTA and CDR2 FQGNSA. CDR3 in amino acids: CASSSNLIGGSDEQYF. Written as DNA, the CDR3 is TGTGCCAGCAGCTCCAACTTAATAGGGGGTTCGGACGAGCAGTACTTC.

The chain has TRBV30 and TRBJ1-4; D gene uncertain. V shed 8 bases and J shed 2 bases, with 12 bases lying between them. Germline CDR1 GTSNPN, CDR2 SVGIG (reference sequence). The CDR3 covers 13 residues. The CDR3 region is CAQPDNTNEKLFF. In nucleotides, the CDR3 is TGTGCCCAACCCGACAATACTAATGAAAAACTGTTTTTT.

This rearrangement joins TRBV7-9 to TRBJ2-3; D ambiguous. This CDR3 is 12 amino acids long. With 0 bases removed from V and 6 bases from J, the gap between germline ends came to 4 bases. From germline, CDR1 is SEHNR and CDR2 FQNEAQ (reference sequence). CDR3 bases: TGTGCCAGCAGCTTAGCTGCGGATACGCAGTATTTT. It specifies CASSLAADTQYF.

This sequence joins TRBV11-1 and TRBJ2-1; 9 nucleotides agree with TRBD2. V gave up 8 bases and J gave up 3 bases; unmatched junction bases: 5. The CDR3 is made up of 14 amino acids. Germline CDR1 and CDR2: SGHAT and FQDESV (reference sequence). CDR3 sequence: CASRGTSSYNEQFF. The CDR3 coding sequence is TGTGCCAGCCGGGGGACTAGCAGCTACAATGAGCAGTTCTTC.